This entry lists 16 T cell receptor beta chains sequenced from one sample in a study of glioma-infiltrating T cells (dated by TCRdb to 2015 to 2016). The sequencer was an Illumina MiSeq. TCR alpha and beta CDR3 regions were amplified with the iRepertoire nested amplicon-rescue multiplex PCR (arm-PCR) platform from RNA. TCRdb cleaned the public reads at Q25 with fastp, built clones with MiXCR and kept in-frame beta chains. Every distinct CDR3 protein forms one entry, paired with its most common genes and DNA. The sample has 95,000 to 150,000 distinct CDR3 sequences on record, more than 20% of them singletons. The ten largest make up around 15% of the sample. Sample: glioma tissue, nonneoplastic brain tissue, or PBMCs (not recorded which). These receptors were taken from a human donor with low-grade glioma or glioblastoma, undergoing nonglioma brain surgery, or in good health (not recorded which).

This clonotype has ten or more counts. This chain uses TRBV6-1 with TRBJ2-2; D not resolved. This CDR3 contains 12 residues. Trimming stripped 8 bases from V and 4 bases from J, with 8 bases between. Germline V gene data show CDR1 as MNHNS and CDR2 as SASEGT. In DNA, the CDR3 is TGTGCCAGCTATACCCGCACCGGGGAGCTGTTTTTT. Its protein is CASYTRTGELFF.

A remark on this clonotype: A much larger clone differs from this one at a single base, so this may be a read error. CDR3 sequence: CASSQAPEDTQCF. The CDR3 bases are TGCGCCAGCAGCCAAGCGCCGGAAGATACGCAGTGTTTT. J is TRBJ2-3 and V is TRBV4-1; no reliable D call. This CDR3 region has 13 residues. Germline V gene lookup returns CDR1 MGHRA and CDR2 YSYEKL.

This clonotype was recorded at least ten times. The chain has TRBV19 and TRBJ2-1, with D possibly TRBD1 on 5 matching bases. Trimming pared 7 bases from V and 0 bases from J, leaving 10 bases between. CDR1 is LNHDA, CDR2 SQIVND, per germline (reference sequence). This CDR3 has 14 residues. CDR3 sequence: CASTGRPSYNEQFF. The CDR3 region has the DNA TGTGCCAGTACAGGGCGGCCCTCCTACAATGAGCAGTTCTTC.

A few counts support this clonotype. CDR3: CASSQGRGGSSYEQYF. The CDR3 nucleotides read TGTGCCAGCAGCCAAGGACGGGGGGGGAGCTCCTACGAGCAGTACTTC. The chain is built from TRBV3-1 and TRBJ2-7, with 8 positions matching TRBD2. The CDR3 loop spans 16 amino acids. Germline CDR1 and CDR2: LGHDT and YNNKEL (reference sequence). Trimming removed 1 base from V and 0 bases from J; junction bases left unmatched: 5.

A note on this clonotype: A read error may explain this, as a much larger clone is one base away. V usage is TRBV10-3 and J usage is TRBJ1-2; tentatively, D is TRBD1 (6 bases). The CDR3 sequence is 13 residues long. CDR1 is ENHRY and CDR2 is SYGVKD in the germline V gene. This chain's CDR3 is CAITRQVNNGYTF. CDR3 in DNA: TGTGCCATCACCAGACAGGTTAACAATGGCTACACCTTC.

The gene calls are TRBV7-2 and TRBJ2-1, with TRBD1 matching 7 bases. There are 16 residues in the CDR3. The V gene's germline CDR1 is SGHTA and CDR2 FQGNSA. J lost 8 bases, V lost 3 bases, and 13 bases had no gene match. CDR3 sequence (DNA): TGTGCCAGCAGCTTCCCGTCTAGGGGGCAGAGCTATGAGCAGTTCTTC. This codes for CASSFPSRGQSYEQFF.

The table lists this clonotype with a few counts. This chain links TRBV5-4 with TRBJ2-5, with D possibly matching TRBD2 (6 bases). Germline V gene lookup returns CDR1 SGHNT and CDR2 YYREEE (reference sequence). V was shortened by 4 bases and J by 2 bases, with 9 bases between the two germline ends. CDR3 length equals 13 residues. CDR3 protein: CASSGDLQETQYF. As DNA, the CDR3 is TGTGCCAGCAGCGGGGACTTACAAGAGACCCAGTACTTC.

This clonotype was detected once. The chain recombines TRBV28 with TRBJ1-6, with D perhaps TRBD1 (5 bases). The V and J ends lost 6 bases and 14 bases respectively, with 20 bases between them. Per germline, CDR1 MDHEN and CDR2 SYDVKM. This CDR3 has 14 residues. The DNA of the CDR3 is TGTGCCAGCAGCTACCCTGGGGGAGTAAGGACCCTCCACTTT. It encodes CASSYPGGVRTLHF. The variable domain in full, with the rest retrieved from reference TRBV28 and TRBJ1-6, is DVKVTQSSRYLVKRTGEKVFLECVQDMDHENMFWYRQDPGLGLRLIYFSYDVKMKEKGDIPEGYSVSREKKERFSLILESASTNQTSMYLCASSYPGGVRTLHFGNGTRLTVT.

A note on this clonotype: The junction departs from germline at one end; a sequencing error may be responsible. This chain joins TRBV7-3 and TRBJ2-3; D remains ambiguous. The length of the CDR3 is 14 residues. The germline CDR1 and CDR2 sequences are SGHTA and FQGTGA. This chain's CDR3 is CASSTRPGEDKQYF. In nucleotides, the CDR3 is TGTGCCAGCAGCACCCGACCAGGAGAGGATAAGCAGTATTTT. Based on the CDR3 plus reference TRBV7-3 and TRBJ2-3, the full variable domain is GAGVSQTPSNKVTEKGKYVELRCDPISGHTALYWYRQSLGQGPEFLIYFQGTGAADDSGLPNDRFFAVRPEGSVSTLKIQRTERGDSAVYLCASSTRPGEDKQYFGPGTRLTVL.

This clonotype was recorded at least ten times. This chain connects TRBV6-1 to TRBJ2-7, with D possibly matching TRBD2 (6 bases). The CDR3 consists of 14 residues. The germline gives CDR1 MNHNS, CDR2 SASEGT. Trimming stripped 6 bases from V and 6 bases from J, with 18 bases between. The CDR3 DNA is TGTGCCAGCAGCCCCTCCCGTTTGGGGGGCGAGCAGTACTTC. This sequence encodes CASSPSRLGGEQYF.

This clonotype has ten or more counts. V is TRBV7-2 and J is TRBJ2-1, with TRBD2 matching 13 bases. Germline assignment: CDR1 SGHTA and CDR2 FQGNSA. The CDR3 extends over 16 amino acids. V shed 5 bases, J shed 6 bases, and the junction held 7 bases outside the gene matches. In nucleotides, the CDR3 is TGTGCCAGCAGCCCATCGTGGACTAGCGGGGGCAATGAGCAGTTCTTC. Its protein is CASSPSWTSGGNEQFF.

This chain's CDR3 is CASSLFDRGTDTQYF. In nucleotides, the CDR3 is TGTGCCAGCAGCTTGTTCGACCGAGGCACAGATACGCAGTATTTT. This chain uses TRBV5-6 with TRBJ2-3; D is ambiguous. V was pared by 1 base and J by 1 base, with 10 bases between. The germline V gene has CDR1 SGHDT and CDR2 YYEEEE. The length of the CDR3 is 15 residues.

Remarks on this clonotype: Possible read error: a much larger clone is one base away. Since no conserved phenylalanine or tryptophan closes the CDR3, a read error is the likely cause. J is TRBJ2-7 and V is TRBV28; D might be TRBD1 or TRBD2, each matching 5 bases. The CDR3 sequence is 14 residues long. V was cut by 4 bases and J by 2 bases, with 12 bases left in between. Germline CDR1 is MDHEN and CDR2 is SYDVKM. CDR3 sequence: CASSSPGAPYEQYL. In DNA, the CDR3 is TGTGCCAGCAGTTCCCCCGGGGCCCCCTACGAGCAGTACCTC.

On this clonotype: A much larger clone is a single base away; this may be a read error. The rearrangement uses TRBV4-1 and TRBJ2-5, with a possible D match to TRBD2 (6 bases). The CDR3 has 14 residues. Germline lookup yields CDR1 MGHRA and CDR2 YSYEKL. CDR3 coding DNA: TGCGCCAGCAGCCCCTCGGGGAGGCCAGAGACCAAGTACTTC. Translated, it gives CASSPSGRPETKYF.

Concerning this clonotype: This sequence may be a read error, since a much larger clone differs from it by one base. The rearrangement joins TRBV4-1 to TRBJ2-5, with 8 bases fitting TRBD1. Looked up from germline, CDR1 is MGHRA and CDR2 is YSYEKL. There are 14 residues in the CDR3. The CDR3 coding sequence is TGCGCCAGCGGCCAAGAGACAGGGGAAGAGACCCAGTACTTC. Its translation is CASGQETGEETQYF.

The chain carries TRBV19 and TRBJ2-3, with D possibly TRBD2 on 6 matching bases. The CDR3 length is 15 residues. Trimming removed 6 bases from V and 0 bases from J, with 13 bases in between. From germline, CDR1 is LNHDA and CDR2 SQIVND (reference sequence). CDR3 protein: CASRGSGLSTDTQYF. CDR3 nucleotides: TGTGCCAGTAGAGGGAGCGGGTTAAGCACAGATACGCAGTATTTT.